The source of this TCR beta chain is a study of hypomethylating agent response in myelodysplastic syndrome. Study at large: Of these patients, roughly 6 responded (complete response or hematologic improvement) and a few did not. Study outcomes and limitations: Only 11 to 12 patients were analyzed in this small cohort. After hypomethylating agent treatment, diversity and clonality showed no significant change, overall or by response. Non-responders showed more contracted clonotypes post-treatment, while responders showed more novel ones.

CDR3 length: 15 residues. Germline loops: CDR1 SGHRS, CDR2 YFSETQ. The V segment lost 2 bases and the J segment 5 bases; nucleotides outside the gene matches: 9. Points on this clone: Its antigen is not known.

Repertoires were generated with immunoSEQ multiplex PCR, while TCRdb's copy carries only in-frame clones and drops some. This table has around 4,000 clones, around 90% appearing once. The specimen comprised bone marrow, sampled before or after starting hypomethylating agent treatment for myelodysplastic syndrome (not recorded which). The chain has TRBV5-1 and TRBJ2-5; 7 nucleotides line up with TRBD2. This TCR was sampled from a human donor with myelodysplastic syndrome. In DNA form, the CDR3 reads TGCGCCAGCAGCTTCAAAGAACCCGGGGGGGAGACCCAGTACTTC. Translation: CASSFKEPGGETQYF.